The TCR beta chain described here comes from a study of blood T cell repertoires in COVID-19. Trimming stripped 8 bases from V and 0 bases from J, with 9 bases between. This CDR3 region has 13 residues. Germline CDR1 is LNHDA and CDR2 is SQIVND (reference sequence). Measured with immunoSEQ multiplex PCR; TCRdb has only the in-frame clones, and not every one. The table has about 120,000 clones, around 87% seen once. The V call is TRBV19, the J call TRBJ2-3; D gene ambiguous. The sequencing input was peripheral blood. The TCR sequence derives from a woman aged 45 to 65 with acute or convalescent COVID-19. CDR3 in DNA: TGTGCCAGTGATAGTAGTAGCACAGATACGCAGTATTTT. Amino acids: CASDSSSTDTQYF.